These 30 T cell receptor beta chains share one sample of origin, sequenced in a study of siplizumab effects on memory and regulatory T cells. Some clones are missing from TCRdb's copy, which holds only in-frame ones; the method was immunoSEQ multiplex PCR. The table has approximately 90,000 clones, about 93% seen once. Sequenced material: non-Treg CD4+ T cells sorted from blood. The receptors were gathered from a human donor in good health.

The rearrangement uses TRBV6-1 and TRBJ2-7; D uncertain. The V gene's germline CDR1 is MNHNS and CDR2 SASEGT. V was cut by 4 bases and J by 1 base, with 11 bases left in between. This CDR3 is 14 amino acids long. The CDR3 DNA follows: TGTGCCAGCAGTGTCCGGACCTTTTCCTACGAGCAGTACTTC. Encoded protein: CASSVRTFSYEQYF.

This clone is a singleton in its sample. The CDR3 region has the DNA TGTGCCAGTCAAAAAACCGGGACAGGGGCCTACGAGCAGTACTTC. Amino acid sequence: CASQKTGTGAYEQYF. This chain joins TRBV19 and TRBJ2-7, with 10 bases fitting TRBD1. The length of the CDR3 is 15 residues. V lost 8 bases and J lost 2; bases outside the gene matches: 9. From germline, CDR1 is LNHDA and CDR2 SQIVND (reference sequence).

This sequence joins TRBV9 and TRBJ1-1; D not certain. This CDR3 has 13 residues. The germline V gene has CDR1 SGDLS and CDR2 YYNGEE. V was cut by 4 bases and J by 0 bases, with 7 bases left in between. Written as DNA, the CDR3 is TGTGCCAGCAGCATTACAGTGAACACTGAAGCTTTCTTT. This codes for CASSITVNTEAFF.

The V gene is TRBV6-6, the J gene TRBJ2-7, with 7 bases that match TRBD2. Germline loops: CDR1 MNHNY, CDR2 SVGAGI (reference sequence). This CDR3 region has 13 residues. The V and J ends lost 5 bases and 6 bases, in that order; junction bases with no gene match: 7. The CDR3: CASSRSGDGEQYF. The DNA for the CDR3 is TGTGCCAGCAGTCGCAGCGGGGACGGCGAGCAGTACTTC.

The chain is built from TRBV6-5 and TRBJ1-1; D is ambiguous. V lost 2 bases and J 3 bases, leaving 7 bases between the germline ends. The length of the CDR3 is 13 residues. Germline V lookup: CDR1 MNHEY, CDR2 SVGAGI. The CDR3 DNA reads as TGTGCCAGCAGTTACGACCAGCACACTGAAGCTTTCTTT. Its protein is CASSYDQHTEAFF.

This chain joins TRBV12-5 and TRBJ1-5, with D unresolved. This CDR3 contains 13 residues. Trimming shortened V by 2 bases and J by 5 bases, and 7 bases separated the two germline ends. The germline V gene encodes CDR1 LGHNT and CDR2 FRNRAP. The CDR3 sequence: CASGLTGDQPQHF. The DNA of the CDR3 is TGTGCTAGTGGTTTGACCGGGGATCAGCCCCAGCATTTT.

The chain combines TRBV18 with TRBJ2-7, with D perhaps matching TRBD1 or TRBD2 (5 bases each). Looked up from germline, CDR1 is KGHSH and CDR2 is LQKENI. The ends were cut back, 6 bases at V and 1 base at J, with 7 bases in the middle. The CDR3 has 12 residues. The CDR3 nucleotides read TGTGCCAGCTCGGGGGAGTCCTACGAGCAGTACTTC. Amino acids: CASSGESYEQYF.

The genes are TRBV6-1 and TRBJ1-2; D remains ambiguous. Trimming stripped 1 base from V and 11 bases from J, with 17 bases between. There are 14 residues in the CDR3. CDR1 is MNHNS, CDR2 SASEGT, per germline. In DNA form, the CDR3 reads TGTGCCAGCAGTGAAGGTTTGAAAGGGTCCCCTTACACCTTC. Translating gives CASSEGLKGSPYTF.

The rearrangement joins TRBV7-2 to TRBJ1-6; no clear D. CDR1 and CDR2 from the germline V gene are SGHTA and FQGNSA. The CDR3 runs to 12 residues. V was cut by 2 bases and J by 9 bases, with 5 bases left in between. CDR3 nucleotide sequence: TGTGCCAGCAGCTTATATCTTTCACCCCTCCACTTT. Translated, it gives CASSLYLSPLHF.

The count of this clone is one. This rearrangement joins TRBV4-2 to TRBJ2-2; 10 bases map to TRBD2. V shed 5 bases and J 1 base; nucleotides not matched to a gene: 4. The germline V gene encodes CDR1 LGHNA and CDR2 YNFKEQ. The CDR3 loop spans 16 amino acids. CDR3 nucleotides: TGTGCCAGCAGCAAAGGGACTAGCGTGAACACCGGGGAGCTGTTTTTT. Translated: CASSKGTSVNTGELFF.

The rearrangement links TRBV6-5 to TRBJ1-2, with D perhaps TRBD1 (6 bases). Trimming took 0 bases from V and 7 from J, leaving 9 bases between them. This CDR3 spans 13 amino acids. Looked up from germline, CDR1 is MNHEY and CDR2 is SVGAGI. CDR3 sequence reads: CASSYSGQTGYTF. The CDR3 nucleotides read TGTGCCAGCAGTTACTCGGGACAAACTGGCTACACCTTC.

The CDR3 loop reads CASRGEGLPGELFF. DNA for the CDR3: TGTGCCAGCAGGGGGGAGGGACTTCCCGGGGAGCTGTTTTTT. V gene TRBV27 combines with J gene TRBJ2-2; TRBD2 matches 7 bases. The ends lost 6 bases at V and 6 bases at J; junction bases unmatched: 7. Germline CDR1 and CDR2: MNHEY and SMNVEV (reference sequence). This CDR3 comprises 14 residues.

Notes on this clone: The junction does not match germline at one end; this may be a read error. The rearrangement links TRBV7-7 to TRBJ2-1; D possibly corresponds to TRBD2 (5 bases). The CDR3 spans 15 residues. The germline V gene has CDR1 SSHAT and CDR2 FNYEAQ (reference sequence). CDR3 nucleotide sequence: TGTGCTAGCAGCTTAGGAGGCCTAAAAAACAATGAGCAGTTCTTC. Its protein product is CASSLGGLKNNEQFF.

This chain connects TRBV14 to TRBJ1-2; no reliable D call. The CDR3 is 15 residues long. Germline V gives CDR1 SGHDN, CDR2 FVKESK. Trimming took 0 bases from V and 10 from J, leaving 18 bases between them. CDR3 DNA: TGTGCCAGCAGCCAAGATTTAGGAGTTTATAGTGACTACACCTTC. Translated: CASSQDLGVYSDYTF.

This clone came up once. This rearrangement joins TRBV18 to TRBJ1-2; a weak D match, TRBD1 (5 bases). Per germline, CDR1 KGHSH and CDR2 LQKENI. The length of the CDR3 is 16 residues. Trimming took off 4 bases at V and 5 bases at J, with 20 bases between the two ends. In nucleotides, the CDR3 is TGTGCCAGCTCACTCCTCCGGGACGGGGGAGAATATGGCTACACCTTC. This translates into CASSLLRDGGEYGYTF.

The V gene is TRBV5-1, the J gene TRBJ1-4, with D possibly TRBD1 on 6 matching bases. V was pared by 1 base and J by 3 bases, with 10 bases between. In germline, CDR1 is SGHRS, CDR2 YFSETQ. The CDR3 consists of 15 residues. The CDR3 DNA reads TGCGCCAGCAGCTTGATACAGGGAGCTAATGAAAAACTGTTTTTT. Translating it yields CASSLIQGANEKLFF.

In DNA form, the CDR3 reads TGTGCCAGCAGCTCGGGAGCCCGGCCTGATGAAAAACTGTTTTTT. Protein product: CASSSGARPDEKLFF. V gene TRBV5-4 combines with J gene TRBJ1-4, with D hard to call. The V gene lost 3 bases and the J gene lost 6 bases, with 15 bases spanning the gap. In germline, CDR1 is SGHNT, CDR2 YYREEE (reference sequence). This CDR3 contains 15 residues.

The chain is built from TRBV2 and TRBJ1-2; D call uncertain. Germline CDR1 is SNHLY and CDR2 is FYNNEI. CDR3 length equals 12 residues. Trimming took off 8 bases at V and 4 bases at J, with 11 bases between the two ends. CDR3 in DNA: TGTGCCAGCCTGAGGTGGGGCTATGGCTACACCTTC. Its translation: CASLRWGYGYTF.

This chain uses TRBV27 with TRBJ2-6; maybe TRBD2 (6 bases). CDR1 MNHEY and CDR2 SMNVEV come from the germline V gene (reference sequence). The CDR3 sequence is 17 residues long. V lost 4 bases to trimming and J lost 0 bases, with 13 bases between them. The CDR3 region is CASSSAGRISGANVLTF. The DNA of the CDR3 is TGTGCCAGCAGTTCCGCGGGACGGATCTCTGGGGCCAACGTCCTGACTTTC.

This chain links TRBV6-1 with TRBJ2-5; D gene ambiguous. Near its end, the DNA agrees better with TRBJ2-7, so the J call may be wrong. Germline CDR1 is MNHNS and CDR2 is SASEGT. The CDR3 spans 13 residues. For the CDR3, the DNA is TGTGCCAGCACAAGGGTGGTCCACTACGAGCAGTACTTC. It codes for CASTRVVHYEQYF.

The chain links TRBV6-5 to TRBJ1-2, with unresolved D. CDR1 is MNHEY, CDR2 SVGAGI, per germline. Deletions cut 6 bases from V and 4 bases from J, with 9 bases between. The CDR3 is 12 residues long. The CDR3 protein is CASSQPGYGYTF. The CDR3 nucleotides are TGTGCCAGCAGCCAACCGGGCTATGGCTACACCTTC.

The chain links TRBV21-1 to TRBJ1-5; TRBD1 is taken as the D call from the table, unchecked against the DNA. TRBV21-1 is an annotated pseudogene. The CDR3 extends over 17 amino acids. The CDR3 bases are TGTGCCAGCGTCAGGGATATGGGACAGGTCAACAATCAGCCCCAGCATTTT. Residues: CASVRDMGQVNNQPQHF.

The chain has TRBV7-2 and TRBJ2-7; D may be TRBD1 or TRBD2 (5 bases each). CDR3 length: 15 amino acids. Germline CDR1 reads SGHTA; CDR2 reads FQGNSA. The V end was cut by 1 base, the J end by 4 bases, with 14 bases between. CDR3: CASSLETGRSYEQYF. In DNA, the CDR3 is TGTGCCAGCAGCTTAGAGACGGGACGGAGTTACGAGCAGTACTTC. Combining the CDR3 with reference TRBV7-2 and TRBJ2-7 gives the whole variable domain GAGVSQSPSNKVTEKGKDVELRCDPISGHTALYWYRQSLGQGLEFLIYFQGNSAPDKSGLPSDRFSAERTGGSVSTLTIQRTQQEDSAVYLCASSLETGRSYEQYFGPGTRLTVT.

The rearrangement joins TRBV11-2 to TRBJ2-3; D possibly corresponds to TRBD2 (7 bases). Germline V gives CDR1 SGHAT, CDR2 FQNNGV. The length of the CDR3 is 16 residues. The germline V and J ends were trimmed by 1 base and 2 bases, with 13 bases remaining between them. CDR3 bases: TGTGCCAGCAGCTTAGGGGCGGGGGCTAACACAGATACGCAGTATTTT. As protein: CASSLGAGANTDTQYF.

The chain has TRBV7-2 and TRBJ2-5, with D perhaps matching TRBD2 (5 bases). Germline V gene data show CDR1 as SGHTA and CDR2 as FQGNSA. V dropped 0 bases and J dropped 2 bases, with 13 bases sitting between them. This CDR3 comprises 16 residues. CDR3 in DNA: TGTGCCAGCAGCTTAGCGTCTAGCAAGCCTCAAGAGACCCAGTACTTC. Its protein is CASSLASSKPQETQYF.

The CDR3 DNA reads TGTGCCAGCAGTTACTCGGGAACAGTCTCTAACTATGGCTACACCTTC. The encoded protein is CASSYSGTVSNYGYTF. The gene calls are TRBV6-5 and TRBJ1-2; D is unresolved. Trimming removed 0 bases at V and 0 bases at J, with 11 bases between. The CDR3 length is 16 residues. Germline CDR1 reads MNHEY; CDR2 reads SVGAGI.

Here the CDR3 reads CASSSERYRYEAFF. The CDR3, as DNA: TGTGCCAGCAGTTCTGAGCGGTACCGATATGAAGCTTTCTTT. The chain uses TRBV6-5 and TRBJ1-1; D ambiguous. V was pared by 4 bases and J by 7 bases, with 16 bases between. The CDR3 has 14 amino acids. Germline V gene data show CDR1 as MNHEY and CDR2 as SVGAGI.

The V and J genes are TRBV7-9 and TRBJ1-2; D is unresolved. Trimming removed 0 bases from V and 8 bases from J, with 10 bases in between. The CDR3 loop spans 13 amino acids. Germline-derived CDR1 and CDR2 are SEHNR and FQNEAQ (reference sequence). The chain's CDR3 is CASSLAVDGGYTF. In DNA, the CDR3 is TGTGCCAGCAGCTTAGCCGTGGACGGGGGCTACACCTTC.

The chain has TRBV5-6 and TRBJ2-5; 7 bases are a match to TRBD2. In germline, CDR1 is SGHDT, CDR2 YYEEEE. V shed 6 bases and J 5 bases; nucleotides not matched to a gene: 10. CDR3 length equals 14 residues. The CDR3 loop reads CASTHSGGPETQYF. The CDR3 DNA sequence: TGTGCCAGCACCCATTCGGGGGGTCCTGAGACCCAGTACTTC. The full variable domain, its missing parts supplied by reference TRBV5-6 and TRBJ2-5, is DAGVTQSPTHLIKTRGQQVTLRCSPKSGHDTVSWYQQALGQGPQFIFQYYEEEERQRGNFPDRFSGHQFPNYSSELNVNALLLGDSALYLCASTHSGGPETQYFGPGTRLLVL.

The chain links TRBV7-9 to TRBJ1-4; D call uncertain. This CDR3 contains 14 residues. Germline V gives CDR1 SEHNR, CDR2 FQNEAQ (reference sequence). V was shortened by 0 bases and J by 4 bases, with 6 bases between the two germline ends. The CDR3 loop reads CASSLAGVNEKLFF. CDR3 DNA sequence: TGTGCCAGCAGCTTAGCGGGCGTTAATGAAAAACTGTTTTTT.